The 22 T cell receptor beta chains reported below all come from one sample, sequenced in a study of OX40 agonist ivuxolimab in advanced cancers. Profiling relied on immunoSEQ multiplex PCR, and the TCRdb table lists in-frame clones only, not all of them. The top ten clones hold around 1.8% of a sample with tens of thousands of clones, over 80% of them seen once. This specimen was CD4+ or CD8+ T cells sorted from blood, taken in a trial of the OX40 agonist ivuxolimab. These receptors were obtained from an adult with an advanced solid tumor such as melanoma, head and neck, liver or kidney cancer.

In its sample, this clone was seen a few times. The chain joins TRBV28 to TRBJ1-1; D is perhaps TRBD1 (6 bases). CDR1 MDHEN and CDR2 SYDVKM come from the germline V gene. V lost 8 bases, J lost 0 bases, and 19 bases lay in between. This CDR3 has 16 amino acids. The CDR3 bases are TGTGCCAGCTTAAACGAACAGGGTCTCATGAACACTGAAGCTTTCTTT. This sequence encodes CASLNEQGLMNTEAFF.

This chain uses TRBV21-1 with TRBJ1-2. TRBV21-1 is a recognized pseudogene. CDR3 size: 11 residues. CDR3 nucleotide sequence: TGTGCCAGCAGCCCTTACGAGGGCTACACCTTC. Protein sequence: CASSPYEGYTF.

The chain employs TRBV18 and TRBJ2-5; D gene unclear. Germline CDR1 and CDR2: KGHSH and LQKENI. The ends were cut back, 0 bases at V and 5 bases at J, with 7 bases in the middle. The CDR3 runs 13 residues. CDR3: CASSPPLLETQYF. The CDR3 bases are TGTGCCAGCTCACCACCTCTTCTCGAGACCCAGTACTTC.

This clone occurred once. The chain couples TRBV10-2 to TRBJ1-5; 9 bases map to TRBD1. With 1 base clipped from V and 5 bases from J, the junction kept 6 bases outside the gene matches. CDR3 length equals 16 residues. Germline V lookup: CDR1 WSHSY, CDR2 SAAADI. CDR3 residues: CASSELRGQGDQPQHF. DNA for the CDR3: TGCGCCAGCAGTGAGTTGAGGGGACAGGGAGATCAGCCCCAGCATTTT.

This chain connects TRBV18 to TRBJ2-7; the D is unclear. CDR1 is KGHSH and CDR2 is LQKENI in the germline V gene. Deletions cut 0 bases from V and 2 bases from J, with 8 bases between. The CDR3 totals 14 residues. Here the CDR3 reads CASSPPAAPYEQYF. The CDR3 DNA is TGTGCCAGCTCACCACCGGCGGCTCCCTACGAGCAGTACTTC.

V is TRBV6-5 and J is TRBJ2-2; unclear D gene. The V gene's germline CDR1 is MNHEY and CDR2 SVGAGI. Trimming took 9 bases from V and 3 from J, leaving 8 bases between them. The CDR3 is made up of 12 amino acids. CDR3 protein: CASTHYTGELFF. CDR3 nucleotides: TGTGCCAGTACTCACTACACCGGGGAGCTGTTTTTT.

This clone came up once. This rearrangement joins TRBV14 to TRBJ1-2; D unresolved. This CDR3 contains 13 residues. Germline values: CDR1 SGHDN, CDR2 FVKESK. V was trimmed by 0 bases and J by 2 bases, leaving 4 bases between them. The CDR3 protein is CASSQELNYGYTF. Here the CDR3 DNA reads TGTGCCAGCAGCCAAGAGCTGAACTATGGCTACACCTTC. Combining the CDR3 with reference TRBV14 and TRBJ1-2 gives the whole variable domain EAGVTQFPSHSVIEKGQTVTLRCDPISGHDNLYWYRRVMGKEIKFLLHFVKESKQDESGMPNNRFLAERTGGTYSTLKVQPAELEDSGVYFCASSQELNYGYTFGSGTRLTVV.

DNA for the CDR3: TGCGCCAGCAGCTTGCTCGGGCAGGGGGCAACTAATGAAAAACTGTTTTTT. Its translation: CASSLLGQGATNEKLFF. V and J are TRBV5-1 and TRBJ1-4; TRBD1 matches at 7 bases. The CDR3 extends over 17 amino acids. From germline, CDR1 is SGHRS and CDR2 YFSETQ. V was pared by 1 base and J by 0 bases, with 6 bases of the junction left unmatched.

The gene calls are TRBV14 and TRBJ1-5; D remains ambiguous. The CDR3 contains 13 residues. Germline values: CDR1 SGHDN, CDR2 FVKESK. Trimming removed 0 bases from V and 5 bases from J, with 5 bases in between. The CDR3 DNA follows: TGTGCCAGCAGCCAAGAAAGGGATCAGCCCCAGCATTTT. This sequence encodes CASSQERDQPQHF.

The rearrangement links TRBV4-2 to TRBJ2-4, with D hard to call. This CDR3 has 14 residues. Trimming took off 1 base at V and 0 bases at J, with 4 bases between the two ends. The germline gives CDR1 LGHNA, CDR2 YNFKEQ. The CDR3 nucleotides are TGTGCCAGCAGCCAAGGTGGAGCCAAAAACATTCAGTACTTC. It translates to CASSQGGAKNIQYF.

The chain joins TRBV5-1 to TRBJ1-1, with D possibly TRBD1 on 6 matching bases. Germline V gives CDR1 SGHRS, CDR2 YFSETQ. The CDR3 sequence is 15 residues long. V lost 0 bases to trimming and J lost 6 bases, with 15 bases between them. CDR3 sequence (DNA): TGCGCCAGCAGCTTGGTACAGGGAGGATTCTCTGAAGCTTTCTTT. Its translation: CASSLVQGGFSEAFF.

This clone was seen only once. This chain joins TRBV7-2 and TRBJ2-3; unclear D gene. The V end was cut by 1 base, the J end by 0 bases, with 8 bases between. Germline assignment: CDR1 SGHTA and CDR2 FQGNSA. This CDR3 region has 15 residues. The CDR3 region is CASSLVLSSTDTQYF. The DNA of the CDR3 is TGTGCCAGCAGCTTAGTTCTCTCTAGCACAGATACGCAGTATTTT.

The J gene is TRBJ1-2, the V gene TRBV27; 9 positions agree with TRBD1. V trimming: 3 bases; J trimming: 3 bases; junction bases outside the gene matches: 11. The CDR3 sequence is 17 residues long. The germline V gene has CDR1 MNHEY and CDR2 SMNVEV (reference sequence). DNA for the CDR3: TGTGCCAGCAGTTTCGTTAGCACAGGGGGCGCGGACTATGGCTACACCTTC. Its protein product is CASSFVSTGGADYGYTF.

The chain joins TRBV5-1 to TRBJ1-4; D might be TRBD1 (5 bases). Looked up from germline, CDR1 is SGHRS and CDR2 is YFSETQ. V was shortened by 3 bases and J by 7 bases, with 16 bases between the two germline ends. The CDR3 is made up of 15 amino acids. The CDR3 loop reads CASSSGGGEGEKLFF. The CDR3 nucleotides are TGCGCCAGCAGCTCGGGGGGTGGCGAAGGTGAAAAACTGTTTTTT.

The V call is TRBV6-5, the J call TRBJ1-2; 11 bases match TRBD1. The CDR3 covers 14 residues. Germline V CDR1 and CDR2: MNHEY, SVGAGI. J gave up 8 bases and V 3 bases, and 5 bases lay outside the gene matches. CDR3 nucleotides: TGTGCCAGCAGTTATGGGACAGGGGGGTACGGCTACACCTTC. Amino acids: CASSYGTGGYGYTF.

This chain connects TRBV27 to TRBJ2-3, with D maybe TRBD2 (5 bases). V dropped 5 bases and J dropped 6 bases, with 12 bases sitting between them. The CDR3 has 13 amino acids. The germline V gene has CDR1 MNHEY and CDR2 SMNVEV (reference sequence). The CDR3 DNA reads TGTGCCAGCAGTCCAGGACTGGTTGATACGCAGTATTTT. Its translation: CASSPGLVDTQYF.

This chain links TRBV6-6 with TRBJ2-1; 9 nucleotides agree with TRBD1. The CDR3 has 13 residues. V shed 7 bases and J 8 bases; nucleotides not matched to a gene: 6. Germline-derived CDR1 and CDR2 are MNHNY and SVGAGI (reference sequence). The CDR3 DNA reads TGTGCCAGCACCTTAAACAGGGGGCATGAGCAGTTCTTC. Translating gives CASTLNRGHEQFF.

The chain links TRBV6-4 to TRBJ1-1, with D possibly TRBD1 on 5 matching bases. Germline CDR1 is MRHNA and CDR2 is SNTAGT. The ends were cut back, 3 bases at V and 4 bases at J, with 9 bases in the middle. There are 13 residues in the CDR3. The CDR3 DNA sequence: TGTGCCAGCAGTGAAGTTAGGGGCACTGAAGCTTTCTTT. It encodes CASSEVRGTEAFF.

V is TRBV4-3 and J is TRBJ2-1; weak D call: TRBD1 (6 bases). V dropped 0 bases and J dropped 7 bases, with 34 bases sitting between them. This CDR3 is 22 amino acids long. The germline CDR1 and CDR2 sequences are LGHNA and YSLEER. CDR3 loop: CASSQDVHRQKAVIQGLNEQFF. The CDR3 DNA sequence: TGCGCCAGCAGCCAAGACGTACACCGCCAAAAAGCAGTTATACAGGGTTTGAATGAGCAGTTCTTC.

This clone appeared once. The J gene is TRBJ2-1, the V gene TRBV6-5; 9 bases are shared with TRBD1. V shed 6 bases, J shed 3 bases, and the junction held 6 bases outside the gene matches. The germline gives CDR1 MNHEY, CDR2 SVGAGI. The CDR3 sequence is 15 residues long. The CDR3 nucleotides read TGTGCCAGCAGAAACACAGGGGGCAACTACAATGAGCAGTTCTTC. It specifies CASRNTGGNYNEQFF.

In its sample, this clone was seen once. V and J are TRBV2 and TRBJ2-1; D remains ambiguous. Germline values: CDR1 SNHLY, CDR2 FYNNEI. V lost 1 base and J lost 6, with 7 bases in between. The CDR3 runs to 13 residues. DNA of the CDR3: TGTGCCAGCAGTGAAGACTTCGGCAATGAGCAGTTCTTC. Translation gives CASSEDFGNEQFF.

The V call is TRBV5-1, the J call TRBJ1-3; D is uncertain. The CDR3 runs 17 residues. V was shortened by 2 bases and J by 4 bases, with 19 bases between the two germline ends. In germline, CDR1 is SGHRS, CDR2 YFSETQ. The CDR3 DNA is TGCGCCAGCAGCTTTAGTATTAAAGGGAGTGGCGGAAACACCATATATTTT. It codes for CASSFSIKGSGGNTIYF.